The TCR beta chain under discussion was sequenced for a study of blood T cell repertoires in COVID-19. Sequenced by immunoSEQ multiplex PCR; TCRdb stores in-frame clones only, minus some. In the table there are under 200,000 clones, over 80% of which are singletons. This clone came up a few times. CDR1 is MNHEY and CDR2 is SVGAGI in the germline V gene. V gave up 3 bases and J gave up 4 bases, with 12 bases separating them. The length of the CDR3 is 14 residues. The specimen sequenced was peripheral blood. The clonotype originates from a man between 65 and 80 years old who had recovered from COVID-19. The chain links TRBV6-5 to TRBJ1-1, with no clear D. The DNA for the CDR3 is TGTGCCAGCAGTTATAGGGAGCGCGGCACTGAAGCTTTCTTT. Protein: CASSYRERGTEAFF.